Here is one TCR beta chain with its context. Its cognate antigen is unknown. Some clones are missing from TCRdb's copy, which holds only in-frame ones; the method was immunoSEQ multiplex PCR. The table has about 120,000 clones, roughly nine tenths seen once; the top ten hold about 3%. Germline CDR1 reads MNHEY; CDR2 reads SMNVEV (reference sequence). After removal of 2 bases from V and 0 bases from J, the junction contained 1 base not matched to a gene. The CDR3 length is 14 residues. This specimen belongs to a study of T cell responses to AZD1222 COVID-19 vaccine. The study, taken as a whole, reports: Targets within unmutated variant regions were reportedly found for nearly half of spike-specific TCRs.

This TCR derives from an adult in good health. Sequencing was performed on peripheral blood, taken on day 0 of AZD1222 vaccination. The chain combines TRBV27 with TRBJ2-7, with TRBD1 matching over 7 bases. Written as DNA, the CDR3 is TGTGCCAGCAGTTTAACAGGGGACTCCTACGAGCAGTACTTC. The encoded protein is CASSLTGDSYEQYF.